This entry lists 12 T cell receptor beta chains sequenced from one sample in a study of OX40 agonist ivuxolimab in advanced cancers. Data came from immunoSEQ multiplex PCR; TCRdb stores just in-frame clones and leaves some out. The sample includes about 93,000 clones, about 90% seen only once; the top ten take around 0.5%. This sample comprised CD4+ or CD8+ T cells sorted from blood, obtained in a trial of the OX40 agonist ivuxolimab. The source is an adult with an advanced solid tumor such as melanoma, head and neck, liver or kidney cancer.

The CDR3 DNA reads TGTGCCAGCAAAGACGAGGCTCTTTACACTGAAGCTTTCTTT. It encodes CASKDEALYTEAFF. The rearrangement uses TRBV6-5 and TRBJ1-1, with D hard to call. Trimming took off 7 bases at V and 3 bases at J, with 15 bases between the two ends. This CDR3 region has 14 residues. The germline V gene has CDR1 MNHEY and CDR2 SVGAGI.

In nucleotides, the CDR3 is TGCGCCAGCAGCTTGACAGGAGCGGTCCAAGAGACCCAGTACTTC. It translates to CASSLTGAVQETQYF. The J gene is TRBJ2-5, the V gene TRBV5-1, with D perhaps TRBD1 or TRBD2 (5 bases each). Germline values: CDR1 SGHRS, CDR2 YFSETQ. The V and J ends lost 1 base and 1 base respectively, with 11 bases between them. The CDR3 runs 15 residues.

This chain joins TRBV27 and TRBJ2-4, with no clear D. CDR3 size: 14 residues. The V gene lost 4 bases and the J gene lost 10 bases, with 17 bases spanning the gap. Looked up from germline, CDR1 is MNHEY and CDR2 is SMNVEV (reference sequence). CDR3 residues: CASSSQLDRTIQYF. The CDR3 DNA follows: TGTGCCAGCAGTTCCCAACTGGACCGTACGATTCAGTACTTC.

The gene calls are TRBV7-2 and TRBJ2-3; 12 positions match TRBD2. Germline trimming cut 4 bases from V and 6 bases from J; bases unmatched to any gene: 5. The CDR3 contains 15 residues. Looked up from germline, CDR1 is SGHTA and CDR2 is FQGNSA. As DNA, the CDR3 is TGTGCCAGCAGCTCCATGCTAGCGGGGGGGGATACGCAGTATTTT. This codes for CASSSMLAGGDTQYF.

V is TRBV6-1 and J is TRBJ1-2; TRBD1 agrees at 10 bases. This CDR3 contains 15 residues. V lost 2 bases and J lost 8; bases outside the gene matches: 8. Germline lookup yields CDR1 MNHNS and CDR2 SASEGT. The CDR3 nucleotides are TGTGCCAGCAGTGAATTTGGACAGGGGGTTGGGGGCTACACCTTC. Amino acid sequence: CASSEFGQGVGGYTF.

DNA for the CDR3: TGTGCCAGCAGCCCAGCCGGGACAGGGGACGAGCAGTACTTC. Translating it yields CASSPAGTGDEQYF. V usage is TRBV6-5 and J usage is TRBJ2-7; 10 bases fit TRBD1. The germline CDR1 and CDR2 sequences are MNHEY and SVGAGI. The CDR3 sequence is 14 residues long. Trimming took 6 bases from V and 5 from J; bases not matched to a gene: 7.

The chain carries TRBV27 and TRBJ2-5; 12 bases match TRBD2. Looked up from germline, CDR1 is MNHEY and CDR2 is SMNVEV (reference sequence). V trimming: 2 bases; J trimming: 5 bases; junction bases outside the gene matches: 9. CDR3 size: 17 residues. The CDR3 here is CASSLRSSGGARETQYF. CDR3 sequence (DNA): TGTGCCAGCAGTTTACGATCTAGCGGGGGGGCCAGGGAGACCCAGTACTTC.

To note about this clone: Other DNA sequences within the sample encode an identical CDR3. The chain has TRBV5-4 and TRBJ2-7; no clear D. The germline gives CDR1 SGHNT, CDR2 YYREEE (reference sequence). Trimming removed 5 bases at V and 5 bases at J, with 20 bases between. The CDR3 sequence is 15 residues long. The CDR3 DNA reads TGTGCCAGCAGAGATTTCTGGGGTTCGTCCCACGAGCAGTACTTC. It specifies CASRDFWGSSHEQYF.

This chain joins TRBV7-8 and TRBJ1-1; the D gene is possibly TRBD1 (6 bases). Per the germline V gene, CDR1 is SGHVS and CDR2 is FQNEAQ. This CDR3 is 16 amino acids long. Trimming cost V 5 bases and J 0 bases, with 16 bases left between them. The CDR3 DNA reads as TGTGCCAGCAGCCGGGGGGCCGGCGGCATGAACACTGAAGCTTTCTTT. This gives the protein CASSRGAGGMNTEAFF.

This chain uses TRBV5-1 with TRBJ2-7; 7 positions match TRBD1. J gave up 4 bases and V 4 bases, and 11 bases lay outside the gene matches. Per germline, CDR1 SGHRS and CDR2 YFSETQ. The CDR3 spans 15 residues. The CDR3 DNA reads as TGCGCCAGCAGCATTACCGGGACAGAGGGGTACGAGCAGTACTTC. This encodes CASSITGTEGYEQYF.

This rearrangement joins TRBV11-3 to TRBJ2-1, with D possibly being TRBD2 (5 bases). The germline CDR1 and CDR2 sequences are SGHNT and YENEEA. The CDR3 runs 15 residues. V was pared by 6 bases and J by 0 bases, with 12 bases between. The CDR3 bases are TGTGCCAGCAGTCGAAGCGGAAGCTCCTACAATGAGCAGTTCTTC. Residues: CASSRSGSSYNEQFF.

This rearrangement joins TRBV30 to TRBJ1-6, with 7 bases that match TRBD1. This CDR3 is built from 16 residues. Germline V CDR1 and CDR2: GTSNPN, SVGIG (reference sequence). The J segment lost 15 bases and the V segment lost 6 bases, leaving 23 bases of the junction unmatched. Here the CDR3 DNA reads TGTGCCTGTTCGGGACAGATCTCTAATTCACGTCTTCTCCTCCACTTT. It yields the protein CACSGQISNSRLLLHF.